A selection of T cell receptor beta chains follows, all from one sample in a study of response to subunit inactivated influenza vaccine. TCRdb fed the RT-PCR reads into MiXCR, producing one record per CDR3 protein. The sample consists of some 550,000 distinct CDR3 sequences, roughly a quarter of them appearing once. These records were also assigned to another study, of T cells expressing NK-cell markers.

The sample was CD4+ T cells sorted from PBMCs, taken 11 to 12 days after vaccination. The receptors stem from a man aged 45 to 65 who received an inactivated influenza vaccine. The CDR3 runs from the conserved cysteine through the conserved F or W. Fields, in order: D gene, V gene, J gene, clone size, CDR3 protein, CDR3 DNA. The D gene is left open where the match is weak. Size values are once, few and many counts, or a class for expanded clones, and some rows have none.

TRBD2,TRBV4-3,TRBJ2-1,-,CASSQDEKGGREQFF,TGCGCCAGCAGCCAAGATGAAAAGGGCGGGAGGGAGCAGTTCTTC
-,TRBV14,TRBJ2-3,-,CASSPRGSLNTDTQYF,TGTGCCAGCAGCCCACGGGGTTCCCTAAACACAGATACGCAGTATTTT
-,TRBV6-2/TRBV6-3,TRBJ2-5,-,CASTGQWLAIVETQYF,TGTGCCAGCACCGGACAGTGGCTTGCAATTGTGGAGACCCAGTACTTC
-,TRBV7-2,TRBJ2-2,-,CASSLVPGHRNTGELFF,TGTGCCAGCAGCTTAGTCCCGGGACACCGTAACACCGGGGAGCTGTTTTTT
-,TRBV10-3,TRBJ1-5,once,CATRDGPNQPQHF,TGTGCCACCCGGGACGGCCCCAATCAGCCCCAGCATTTT
-,TRBV6-5,TRBJ2-5,-,CASSYGGFQETQYF,TGTGCCAGCAGTTACGGAGGCTTCCAAGAGACCCAGTACTTC
TRBD2,TRBV7-6,TRBJ2-3,many,CATTVLAGSGTDTQYF,TGTGCCACGACCGTACTAGCGGGGTCCGGCACAGATACGCAGTATTTT
-,TRBV28,TRBJ2-1,few,CASSYQWLNEQFF,TGTGCCAGCAGTTACCAGTGGCTGAATGAGCAGTTCTTC
-,TRBV10-3,TRBJ2-1,few,CAIHGTVNNEQFF,TGTGCCATTCATGGGACGGTAAACAATGAGCAGTTCTTC
TRBD2,TRBV5-6,TRBJ2-3,-,CASSFAGGADTQYF,TGTGCCAGCAGCTTTGCGGGGGGCGCAGATACGCAGTATTTT
-,TRBV9,TRBJ2-5,-,CASSVGMETQYF,TGTGCCAGCAGCGTAGGAATGGAGACCCAGTACTTC
-,TRBV20-1,TRBJ2-3,few,CSARLLGITDTQYF,TGCAGTGCTAGACTTCTTGGGATCACAGATACGCAGTATTTT
-,TRBV4-1,TRBJ1-4,-,CASSQVQFNEKLFF,TGCGCCAGCAGCCAAGTTCAATTTAATGAAAAACTGTTTTTT
-,TRBV29-1,TRBJ2-7,-,CSVEVNSYEQYF,TGCAGCGTTGAAGTCAACTCCTACGAGCAGTACTTC
-,TRBV12-3/TRBV12-4,TRBJ1-5,few,CASSLVGVGQPQHF,TGTGCCAGCAGTTTAGTAGGGGTGGGCCAGCCCCAGCATTTT
-,TRBV5-1,TRBJ1-1,-,CASSHGSRLGTEAFF,TGCGCCAGCAGCCACGGATCAAGGCTAGGCACTGAAGCTTTCTTT